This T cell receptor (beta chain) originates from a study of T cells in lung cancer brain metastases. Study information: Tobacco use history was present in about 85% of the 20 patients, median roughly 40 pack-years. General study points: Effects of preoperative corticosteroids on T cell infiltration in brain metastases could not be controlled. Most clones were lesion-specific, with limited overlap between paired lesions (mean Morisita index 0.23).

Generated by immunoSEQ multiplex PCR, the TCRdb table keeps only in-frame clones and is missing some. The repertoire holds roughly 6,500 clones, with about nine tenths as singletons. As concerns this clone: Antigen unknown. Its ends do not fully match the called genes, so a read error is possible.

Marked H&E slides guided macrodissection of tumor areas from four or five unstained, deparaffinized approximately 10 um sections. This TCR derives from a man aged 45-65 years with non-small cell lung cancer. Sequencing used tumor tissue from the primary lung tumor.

DNA of the CDR3: TGTGCTAGCAGCTCATTGACGAGCGGGGGGGCCGCCGAGACCCAGTACTTC. Its translation: CASSSLTSGGAAETQYF. The V and J genes are TRBV5-6 and TRBJ2-5, with 10 bases lining up with TRBD2. This CDR3 has 17 residues. CDR1 is SGHDT and CDR2 is YYEEEE in the germline V gene.